A selection of T cell receptor beta chains follows, all from one sample in a study of identical twins. Each CDR3 protein is one row after TCRdb ran MiXCR on the 5' RACE reads. The table lists hundreds of thousands of distinct CDR3 sequences, around a sixth of them singletons, with around 13% in the top ten. These same records also appear under a second study, on T cells expressing NK-cell markers.

The source material was PBMCs. The source of these receptors is a woman in her late teens or twenties in good health. Both conserved end residues are part of each CDR3. The order of the fields is V gene, D gene, clone size, J gene, CDR3 protein, CDR3 DNA. The D gene is left open where the match is weak. Rows give clone size only sometimes, using once, few, many, or a class for an expanded clone.

TRBV6-5,TRBD1,few,TRBJ2-3,CASSDRAAQYF,TGTGCCAGCAGCGACAGGGCGGCGCAGTATTTT
TRBV5-1,TRBD2,few,TRBJ2-1,CASSPMTSGSYNEQFF,TGCGCCAGCAGCCCTATGACTAGCGGGAGTTACAATGAGCAGTTCTTC
TRBV5-1,NA,few,TRBJ2-1,CASTGAVAGSEQFF,TGCGCCAGCACGGGGGCGGTGGCTGGGAGTGAGCAGTTCTTC
TRBV10-3,TRBD2,few,TRBJ2-1,CATTRGLAPEQFF,TGTGCCACCACCCGGGGACTAGCTCCCGAGCAGTTCTTC
TRBV7-3,NA,NA,TRBJ1-1,CASSLGRQSTEAFF,TGTGCCAGCAGCCTGGGACGGCAGTCAACTGAAGCTTTCTTT
TRBV11-2,NA,NA,TRBJ1-6,CASSFTEGVAPLHF,TGTGCCAGCAGCTTCACAGAGGGGGTCGCACCCCTCCACTTT
TRBV12-3/TRBV12-4,NA,few,TRBJ2-1,CASALGTRRFNEQFF,TGTGCCAGCGCCTTGGGTACTAGAAGGTTTAATGAGCAGTTCTTC
TRBV29-1,NA,few,TRBJ2-6,CSVGYLRSSGANVLTF,TGCAGCGTTGGTTACCTCCGGAGCTCTGGGGCCAACGTCCTGACTTTC
TRBV20-1,NA,few,TRBJ1-2,CSASTGSNGYTF,TGCAGTGCTAGTACAGGGTCCAATGGCTACACCTTC
TRBV4-3,TRBD2,NA,TRBJ2-1,CASSHPSGRSYNEQFF,TGCGCCAGCAGCCACCCTAGCGGGCGCTCCTACAATGAGCAGTTCTTC
TRBV27,NA,NA,TRBJ2-1,CASSLSMGAYEQFF,TGTGCCAGCAGTTTATCGATGGGGGCTTATGAGCAGTTCTTC
TRBV6-1,TRBD1,NA,TRBJ2-3,CASSPRTGKRPTDTQYF,TGTGCCAGCAGTCCGAGGACAGGAAAGCGGCCCACAGATACGCAGTATTTT
TRBV7-2,NA,NA,TRBJ2-1,CASSLGHVNEQFF,TGTGCCAGCAGCCTGGGACACGTGAATGAGCAGTTCTTC
TRBV29-1,TRBD1,few,TRBJ2-7,CSGDRGQSYEQYF,TGCAGCGGGGACAGGGGTCAGTCCTACGAGCAGTACTTC
TRBV12-3/TRBV12-4,NA,NA,TRBJ1-1,CASSDAVRAEAFF,TGTGCCAGCAGCGACGCAGTACGCGCTGAAGCTTTCTTT
TRBV5-1,TRBD1,NA,TRBJ1-1,CASSLGQGNLNTEAFF,TGCGCCAGCAGCTTGGGACAGGGGAATTTGAACACTGAAGCTTTCTTT
TRBV7-9,NA,few,TRBJ1-6,CASSRLLTGNSPLHF,TGTGCCAGCAGCCGACTCCTTACAGGAAATTCACCCCTCCACTTT
TRBV20-1,NA,few,TRBJ2-4,CSARSIDIQYF,TGCAGTGCTAGATCCATTGACATTCAGTACTTC
TRBV5-1,TRBD1,few,TRBJ2-1,CASSLSPGGFNEQFF,TGCGCCAGCAGCTTGTCCCCAGGGGGCTTCAATGAGCAGTTCTTC
TRBV12-3/TRBV12-4,TRBD1,NA,TRBJ2-2,CASSFVFGQGSPSGELFF,TGTGCCAGCAGTTTCGTCTTTGGACAGGGATCCCCTTCCGGGGAGCTGTTTTTT
TRBV7-2,NA,NA,TRBJ2-3,CASSLGGNTQYF,TGTGCCAGCAGCTTAGGGGGTAATACGCAGTATTTT
TRBV11-2,NA,few,TRBJ2-3,CASSLRNRGEYF,TGTGCCAGCAGCTTAAGGAACAGAGGGGAGTATTTT
TRBV29-1,NA,few,TRBJ1-2,CSASHGYTF,TGCAGCGCCTCACATGGCTACACCTTC
TRBV20-1,TRBD2,few,TRBJ2-5,CSARALGTSGTPGETQYF,TGCAGTGCTAGAGCGTTAGGGACTAGCGGTACTCCCGGAGAGACCCAGTACTTC
TRBV5-1,TRBD1,many,TRBJ1-5,CASSSTGGNQPQHF,TGTGCCAGCAGCTCAACAGGGGGAAATCAGCCCCAGCATTTT
TRBV9,NA,few,TRBJ2-3,CASSPAGAMGFLDTQYF,TGTGCCAGCAGCCCAGCCGGAGCGATGGGATTTTTAGATACGCAGTATTTT
TRBV6-1,TRBD1,NA,TRBJ2-7,CASSPPPGQAYYEQYF,TGTGCCAGCAGCCCTCCTCCCGGACAGGCCTATTACGAGCAGTACTTC
TRBV5-6,NA,few,TRBJ2-6,CASSLKYRDLNWANVLTF,TGTGCCAGCAGCTTGAAGTATAGAGACCTTAATTGGGCCAACGTCCTGACTTTC
TRBV24-1,NA,NA,TRBJ2-1,CATADSRSYNEQFF,TGTGCCACCGCGGACAGCCGCTCCTACAATGAGCAGTTCTTC
TRBV7-2,NA,NA,TRBJ2-1,CASSLGSSLYNEQFF,TGTGCCAGCAGCTTAGGGTCGTCCCTCTACAATGAGCAGTTCTTC
TRBV24-1,NA,NA,TRBJ1-2,CATSDTGTSYGYTF,TGTGCCACCAGTGACACCGGGACAAGTTATGGCTACACCTTC
TRBV6-1,NA,many,TRBJ1-6,CASSMGGWSSPLHF,TGTGCCAGCAGTATGGGGGGTTGGAGTTCACCCCTCCACTTT
TRBV5-6,NA,NA,TRBJ2-5,CASSLRGSGGSETQYF,TGTGCCAGCAGCTTGCGAGGATCCGGGGGTTCGGAGACCCAGTACTTC
TRBV29-1,TRBD2,NA,TRBJ2-5,CSVTHASGSSETQYF,TGCAGCGTTACTCACGCTAGCGGGAGCTCGGAGACCCAGTACTTC
TRBV5-1,TRBD1,NA,TRBJ2-2,CASGDRAPDTGELFF,TGCGCCAGCGGAGACAGGGCGCCGGACACCGGGGAGCTGTTTTTT
TRBV24-1,NA,NA,TRBJ2-1,CATSDARHSEQFF,TGTGCCACCAGTGACGCCCGGCATAGTGAGCAGTTCTTC
TRBV10-1,NA,NA,TRBJ1-2,CASSPSAGITKANYGYTF,TGCGCCAGCAGTCCGTCGGCGGGCATTACCAAGGCTAACTATGGCTACACCTTC
TRBV7-8,NA,few,TRBJ1-2,CASSLASEYGYTF,TGTGCCAGCAGCTTAGCTAGCGAGTATGGCTACACCTTC
TRBV5-5,TRBD2,NA,TRBJ2-7,CASSLELAGTYEQYF,TGTGCCAGCAGCTTGGAACTAGCGGGGACCTACGAGCAGTACTTC
TRBV20-1,NA,NA,TRBJ2-7,CSARDVGMRNEQYF,TGCAGTGCAAGGGATGTGGGGATGAGGAACGAGCAGTACTTC
TRBV20-1,NA,NA,TRBJ1-4,CSAALGGEKLFF,TGCAGTGCAGCCCTTGGGGGGGAAAAACTGTTTTTT
TRBV2,NA,few,TRBJ1-3,CASTVGLTSGNTIYF,TGTGCCAGCACCGTGGGGCTTACCTCTGGAAACACCATATATTTT
TRBV6-5,TRBD2,NA,TRBJ2-7,CASSYPQTGLAGYEQYF,TGTGCCAGCAGTTATCCCCAGACGGGACTAGCGGGCTACGAGCAGTACTTC
TRBV7-8,NA,few,TRBJ1-3,CASRKGNTIYF,TGTGCCAGCAGGAAAGGAAACACCATATATTTT
TRBV5-1,NA,few,TRBJ2-7,CASRGTGNSFYEQYF,TGCGCCAGCAGGGGTACAGGGAATTCGTTCTACGAGCAGTACTTC
TRBV10-1,TRBD2,few,TRBJ2-1,CAGTSGRAEMNEQFF,TGCGCAGGGACTAGCGGGAGGGCCGAGATGAATGAGCAGTTCTTC